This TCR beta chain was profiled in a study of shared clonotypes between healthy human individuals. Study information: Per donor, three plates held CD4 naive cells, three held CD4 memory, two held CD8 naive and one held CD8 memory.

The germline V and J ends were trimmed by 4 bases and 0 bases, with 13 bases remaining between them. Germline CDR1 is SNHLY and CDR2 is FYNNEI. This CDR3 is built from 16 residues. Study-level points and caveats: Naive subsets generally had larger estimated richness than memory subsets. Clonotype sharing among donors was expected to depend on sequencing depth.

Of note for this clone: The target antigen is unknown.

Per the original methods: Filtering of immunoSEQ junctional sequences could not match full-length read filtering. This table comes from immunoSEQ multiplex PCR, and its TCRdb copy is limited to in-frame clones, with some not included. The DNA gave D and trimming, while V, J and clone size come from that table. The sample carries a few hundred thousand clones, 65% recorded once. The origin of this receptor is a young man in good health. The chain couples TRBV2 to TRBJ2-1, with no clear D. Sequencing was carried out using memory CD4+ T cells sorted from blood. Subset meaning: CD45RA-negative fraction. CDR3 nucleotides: TGTGCCAGCAGTGTAGCCAGGCCGAGCTCCTACAATGAGCAGTTCTTC. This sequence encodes CASSVARPSSYNEQFF.